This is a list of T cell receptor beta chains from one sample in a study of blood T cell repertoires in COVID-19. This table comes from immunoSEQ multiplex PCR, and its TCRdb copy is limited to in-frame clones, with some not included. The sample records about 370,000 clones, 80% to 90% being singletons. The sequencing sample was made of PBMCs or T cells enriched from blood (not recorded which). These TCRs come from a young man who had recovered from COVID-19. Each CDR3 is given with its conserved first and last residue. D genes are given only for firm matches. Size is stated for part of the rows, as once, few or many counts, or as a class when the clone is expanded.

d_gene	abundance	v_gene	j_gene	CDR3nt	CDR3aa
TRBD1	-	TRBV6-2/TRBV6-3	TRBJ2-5	TGTGCCAGCAGTTACTCGGCAGGGGGCGCGTTGCAAGAGACCCAGTACTTC	CASSYSAGGALQETQYF
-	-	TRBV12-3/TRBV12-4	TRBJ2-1	TGTGCCAGCAGTTCCCCCACTCCGAATGAGCAGTTCTTC	CASSSPTPNEQFF
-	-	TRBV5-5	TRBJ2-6	TGTGCCAGCCGTCCCCAGGATCCTGGGGCCAACGTCCTGACTTTC	CASRPQDPGANVLTF
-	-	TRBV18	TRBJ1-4	TGTGCCAGCTCACCAAGGCAGGCGAATGAAAAACTGTTTTTT	CASSPRQANEKLFF
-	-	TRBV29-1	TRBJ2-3	TGCAGCGTCGCGGGGCCCGGTGCAGATACGCAGTATTTT	CSVAGPGADTQYF
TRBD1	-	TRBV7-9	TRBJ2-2	TGTGCCAGCAGCTTGCTCGGGACAGGAAACACCGGGGAGCTGTTTTTT	CASSLLGTGNTGELFF
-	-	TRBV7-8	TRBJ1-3	TGTGCCAGCAGCCCCCAACCGAGGCGCCAGGGGGGAAACACCATATATTTT	CASSPQPRRQGGNTIYF
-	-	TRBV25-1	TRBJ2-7	TGTGCCAGCAGTGCACTAGGGAGCTCCTACGAGCAGTACTTC	CASSALGSSYEQYF
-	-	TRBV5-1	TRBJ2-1	TGCGCCAGCAGCTTGGACGCGTCCTCCTACAATGAGCAGTTCTTC	CASSLDASSYNEQFF
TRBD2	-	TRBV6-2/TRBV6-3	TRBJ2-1	TGTGCCAGCAGTTATCGACCCCGACTAGCGGGGCACAATGAGCAGTTCTTC	CASSYRPRLAGHNEQFF
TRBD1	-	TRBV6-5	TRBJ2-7	TGTGCCAGCAGATACGACAGGGTCGGAGCCTACGAGCAGTACTTC	CASRYDRVGAYEQYF
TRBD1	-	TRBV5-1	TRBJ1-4	TGCGCCAGCAGCCCCGGGACAGGAAATGAAAAACTGTTTTTT	CASSPGTGNEKLFF
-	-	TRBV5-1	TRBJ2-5	TGCGCCAGCAGCTTGGCTTCTGCGGGGACCCAGTACTTC	CASSLASAGTQYF
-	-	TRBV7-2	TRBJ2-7	TGTGCCAGCAGCGTTGCACATAGCTCCGTGGACTACGAGCAGTACTTC	CASSVAHSSVDYEQYF
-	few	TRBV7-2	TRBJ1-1	TGTGCCAGCAGCCCCCAAGGGGGAAACACTGAAGCTTTCTTT	CASSPQGGNTEAFF
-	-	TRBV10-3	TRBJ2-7	TGTGCCGCCAGGGACCTCCCAGGGGGGTACGAGCAGTACTTC	CAARDLPGGYEQYF
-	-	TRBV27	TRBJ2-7	TGTGCCAGCAGCCTTTGGACTAACTCCTACGAGCAGTACTTC	CASSLWTNSYEQYF
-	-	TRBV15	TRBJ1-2	TGTGCCACCAGCAGAGATATACTCAGGTCCCGGGGTGGCTACACCTTC	CATSRDILRSRGGYTF
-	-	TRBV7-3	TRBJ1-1	TGTGCCAGCAGCGGACAGAGTAACACTGAAGCTTTCTTT	CASSGQSNTEAFF
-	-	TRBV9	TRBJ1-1	TGTGCCAGCAGCGTAGAGGGGGGGTTTGTCACTGAAGCTTTCTTT	CASSVEGGFVTEAFF
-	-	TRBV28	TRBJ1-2	TGTGCCAGCAGTGGGACCCACAGGGCCTTTAACTATGGCTACACCTTC	CASSGTHRAFNYGYTF
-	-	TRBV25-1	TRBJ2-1	TGTGCCAGCAGTGAGTTGGTTCAGGCCCTCTACAATGAGCAGTTCTTC	CASSELVQALYNEQFF
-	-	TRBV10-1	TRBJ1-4	TGCGCCAGCGGACGGACAGCTGAAAAACTGTTTTTT	CASGRTAEKLFF
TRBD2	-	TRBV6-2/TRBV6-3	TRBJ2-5	TGTGCCAGCAGTGGGTTGACTAGCGGACGTCAAGAGACCCAGTACTTC	CASSGLTSGRQETQYF
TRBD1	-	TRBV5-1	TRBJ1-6	TGCGCCAGCAGCTTAACAGGGGGCCGTAATTCACCCCTCCACTTT	CASSLTGGRNSPLHF
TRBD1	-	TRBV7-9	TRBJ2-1	TGTGCCAGCAGCTTGGGACAGGGCGGATACAATGAGCAGTTCTTC	CASSLGQGGYNEQFF
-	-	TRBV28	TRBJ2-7	TGTGCCAGCAGCCGACAAGTATTATACTACGAGCAGTACTTC	CASSRQVLYYEQYF
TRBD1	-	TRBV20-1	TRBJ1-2	TGCAGTGCTCTGACAGGGGCAGGCTACACCTTC	CSALTGAGYTF
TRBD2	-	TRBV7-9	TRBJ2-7	TGTGCCAGCAGCCGCATAGCCACTAGCGGGAGTGTTGAGCAGTACTTC	CASSRIATSGSVEQYF
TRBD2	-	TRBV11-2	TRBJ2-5	TGTGCCAGCAGCTTAGGGCTAGCGGGGGGGCAAGAGACCCAGTACTTC	CASSLGLAGGQETQYF
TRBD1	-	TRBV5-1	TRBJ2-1	TGCGCCAGCAGCTTGGAGGGGGCAGGCTACAATGAGCAGTTCTTC	CASSLEGAGYNEQFF
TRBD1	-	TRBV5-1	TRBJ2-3	TGCGCCAGCAGCTTGGGGACAGGGTTTCCAGATACGCAGTATTTT	CASSLGTGFPDTQYF
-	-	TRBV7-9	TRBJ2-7	TGTGCCAGCAGCTTACTCACAGGGTCCTACGAGCAGTACTTC	CASSLLTGSYEQYF
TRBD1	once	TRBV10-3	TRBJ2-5	TGTGCCATCAGTGAGTCCCGACAGGGGGAGACCCAGTACTTC	CAISESRQGETQYF
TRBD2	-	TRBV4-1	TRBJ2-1	TGCGCCAGCAGCCAAGCCCAGACTAGCGGGGGGGGCAATGAGCAGTTCTTC	CASSQAQTSGGGNEQFF
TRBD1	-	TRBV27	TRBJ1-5	TGTGCCAGCAGTTTTGGGCAGGGGGGCCAGCCCCAGCATTTT	CASSFGQGGQPQHF
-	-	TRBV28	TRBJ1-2	TGTGCCAGCGGGTTCAGGGGCGCAAACTATGGCTACACCTTC	CASGFRGANYGYTF
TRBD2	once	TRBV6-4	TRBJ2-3	TGTGCCAGCAGTCTAGCGGTCACAGATACGCAGTATTTT	CASSLAVTDTQYF
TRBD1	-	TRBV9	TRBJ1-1	TGTGCCAGCAGCCCGCTGGACAGGGGGCTCGGTACTGAAGCTTTCTTT	CASSPLDRGLGTEAFF
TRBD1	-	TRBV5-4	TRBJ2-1	TGTGCCAGCAGCCTAGGGACAGGGTGGAATGAGCAGTTCTTC	CASSLGTGWNEQFF
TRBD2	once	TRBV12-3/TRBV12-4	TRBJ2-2	TGTGCCAGCGCGGGGGGGCGCACCGGGGAGCTGTTTTTT	CASAGGRTGELFF
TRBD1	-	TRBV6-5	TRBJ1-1	TGTGCCAGCAGGACAGGGGGAATTGCTGAAGCTTTCTTT	CASRTGGIAEAFF
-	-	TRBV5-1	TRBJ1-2	TGCGCCAGCAGCTTGGGTTACACCCAGATTACTAACTATGGCTACACCTTC	CASSLGYTQITNYGYTF
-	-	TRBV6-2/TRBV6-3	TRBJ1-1	TGTGCCAGCAGTCCACCGGGGAGCCCCAACACTGAAGCTTTCTTT	CASSPPGSPNTEAFF
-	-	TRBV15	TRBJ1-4	TGTGCCACCAGCACGCGACAGGCCTATAATGAAAAACTGTTTTTT	CATSTRQAYNEKLFF
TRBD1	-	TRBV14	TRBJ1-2	TGTGCCAGCAGCCAAGCCTCCTTGGACAGGTGGGCCTACACCTTC	CASSQASLDRWAYTF
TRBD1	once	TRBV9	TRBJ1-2	TGTGCCAGCAGCCCGAGACAGGGGGTAAGGTTGGATGGCTACACCTTC	CASSPRQGVRLDGYTF
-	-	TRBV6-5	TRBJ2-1	TGTGCCAGCAGTTACACTCCGGGCCCCGGGGGAAATGAGCAGTTCTTC	CASSYTPGPGGNEQFF
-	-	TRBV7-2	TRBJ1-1	TGTGCCAGCAGCTTAGTTGCGGGTCCCACTGAAGCTTTCTTT	CASSLVAGPTEAFF
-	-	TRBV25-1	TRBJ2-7	TGTGCCAGCAGTGATCAGACAGTTCCGTACGAGCAGTACTTC	CASSDQTVPYEQYF
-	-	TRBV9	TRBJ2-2	TGTGCCAGCAGCGTCCGACACTCGAACACCGGGGAGCTGTTTTTT	CASSVRHSNTGELFF